Listed below are T cell receptor beta chains from one sample, sequenced in a study of blood T cells in healthy people across ages. Using its own MiXCR run on the 5' RACE reads, TCRdb lists one record per CDR3 protein. Among around 780,000 distinct CDR3 sequences, 25% to 30% were seen once, and the ten largest hold 2.5% to 3.5%. The sample was also linked to a second study, of T cells of mothers and their children.

Sequencing was carried out using blood. The source of these receptors is a boy between 10 and 17 years old in good health. Each CDR3 is given with its conserved first and last residue.

15	TRBV29-1	TRBJ2-5	CSVEDSGTAQETQYF
12	TRBV15	TRBJ2-7	CATSRHSYEQYF
17	TRBV5-1	TRBJ1-1	CASSLVGPSPMNTEAFF
15	TRBV27	TRBJ1-4	CASSTKGAILEKLFF
14	TRBV28	TRBJ1-4	CASSFFATNEKLFF
14	TRBV7-3	TRBJ2-1	CASSLGLAGALKFF
16	TRBV6-5	TRBJ2-4	CASSSPAGTGENIQYF
10	TRBV20-1	TRBJ2-1	CRAGGHEQFF
14	TRBV2	TRBJ2-2	CASSENPYTGELFF
13	TRBV10-3	TRBJ1-4	CAIRGESYEKLFF
17	TRBV4-2	TRBJ2-1	CASSRGHMGDKGNEQFF
13	TRBV28	TRBJ2-4	CASCTGGWSIQYF
15	TRBV4-1	TRBJ2-7	CASSQQGLAGGLQYF
14	TRBV10-3	TRBJ2-1	CAISESLGSNEQFF
16	TRBV28	TRBJ2-3	CASGSVGERGQDTQYF
15	TRBV5-1	TRBJ1-1	CASSFRQAGPTEAFF
14	TRBV20-1	TRBJ1-4	CSARASGTNEKLFF
15	TRBV12-5	TRBJ1-1	CASGLVGPQNTEAFF
13	TRBV24-1	TRBJ2-5	CATSGTEKETQYF
11	TRBV30	TRBJ2-5	CAWSEVETQYF
12	TRBV7-9	TRBJ2-5	CASSLVVTGQLF
11	TRBV10-3	TRBJ2-5	CAIGTEETQYF
17	TRBV11-2	TRBJ2-2	CASSYNRDSVFAGELFF
13	TRBV20-1	TRBJ1-2	CSARRTANYGYTF